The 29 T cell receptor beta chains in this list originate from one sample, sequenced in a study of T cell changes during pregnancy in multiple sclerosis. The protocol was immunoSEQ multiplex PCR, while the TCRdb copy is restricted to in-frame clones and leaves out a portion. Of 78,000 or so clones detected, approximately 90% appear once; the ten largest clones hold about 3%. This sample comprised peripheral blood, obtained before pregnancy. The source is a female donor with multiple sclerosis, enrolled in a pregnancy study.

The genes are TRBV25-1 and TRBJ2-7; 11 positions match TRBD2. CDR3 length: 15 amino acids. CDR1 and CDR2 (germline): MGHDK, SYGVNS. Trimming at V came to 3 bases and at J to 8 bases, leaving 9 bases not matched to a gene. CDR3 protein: CASSEGRLAGIQQYF. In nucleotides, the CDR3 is TGTGCCAGCAGTGAGGGAAGACTAGCGGGAATCCAGCAGTACTTC.

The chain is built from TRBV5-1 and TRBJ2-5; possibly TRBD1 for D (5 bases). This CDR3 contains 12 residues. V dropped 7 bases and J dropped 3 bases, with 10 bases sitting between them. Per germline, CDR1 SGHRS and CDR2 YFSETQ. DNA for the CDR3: TGCGCCAGCCGGAGCAGGGAAGAGACCCAGTACTTC. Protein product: CASRSREETQYF.

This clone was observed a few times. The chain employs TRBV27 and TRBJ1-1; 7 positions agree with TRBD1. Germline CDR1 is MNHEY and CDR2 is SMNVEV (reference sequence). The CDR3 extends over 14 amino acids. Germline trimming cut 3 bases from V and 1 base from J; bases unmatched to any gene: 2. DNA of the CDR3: TGTGCCAGCAGTTTTAGGACAGGGAACACTGAAGCTTTCTTT. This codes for CASSFRTGNTEAFF.

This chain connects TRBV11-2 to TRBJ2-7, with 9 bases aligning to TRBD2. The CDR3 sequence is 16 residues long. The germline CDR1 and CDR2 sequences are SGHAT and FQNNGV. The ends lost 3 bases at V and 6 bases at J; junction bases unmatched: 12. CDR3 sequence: CASSLGPSGTLSEQYF. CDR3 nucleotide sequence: TGTGCCAGCAGCTTGGGCCCTAGCGGGACTCTGAGCGAGCAGTACTTC.

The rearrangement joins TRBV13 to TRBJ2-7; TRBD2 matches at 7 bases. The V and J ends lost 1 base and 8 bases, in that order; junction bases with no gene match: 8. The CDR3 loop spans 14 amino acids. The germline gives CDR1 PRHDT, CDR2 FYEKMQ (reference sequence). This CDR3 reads CASSLDGRPTKQYF. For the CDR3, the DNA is TGTGCCAGCAGCTTAGACGGGAGGCCTACGAAGCAGTACTTC.

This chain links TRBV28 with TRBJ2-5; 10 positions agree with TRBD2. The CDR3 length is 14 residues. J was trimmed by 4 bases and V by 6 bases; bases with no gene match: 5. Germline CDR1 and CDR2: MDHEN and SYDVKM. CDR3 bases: TGTGCCAGCAGCTGGGGACTAGCGAGAGAGACCCAGTACTTC. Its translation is CASSWGLARETQYF.

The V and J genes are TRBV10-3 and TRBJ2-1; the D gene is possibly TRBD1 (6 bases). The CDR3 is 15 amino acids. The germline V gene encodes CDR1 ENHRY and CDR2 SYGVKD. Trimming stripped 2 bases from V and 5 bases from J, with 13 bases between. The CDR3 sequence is CAISEMGARDNEQFF. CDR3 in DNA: TGTGCCATCAGTGAGATGGGGGCCAGAGACAATGAGCAGTTCTTC.

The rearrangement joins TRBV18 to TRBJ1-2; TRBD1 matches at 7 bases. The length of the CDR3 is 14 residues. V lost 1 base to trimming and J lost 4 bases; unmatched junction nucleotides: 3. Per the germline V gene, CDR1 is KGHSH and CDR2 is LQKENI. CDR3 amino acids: CASSPQTGPYGYTF. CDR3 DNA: TGTGCCAGCTCACCACAGACAGGGCCCTATGGCTACACCTTC.

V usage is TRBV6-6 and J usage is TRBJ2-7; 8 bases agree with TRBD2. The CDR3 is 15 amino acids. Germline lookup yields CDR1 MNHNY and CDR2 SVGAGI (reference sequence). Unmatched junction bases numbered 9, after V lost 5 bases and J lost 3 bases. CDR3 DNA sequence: TGTGCCAGCAGTGGGGGACTAGAATCGGGCTACGAGCAGTACTTC. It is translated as CASSGGLESGYEQYF.

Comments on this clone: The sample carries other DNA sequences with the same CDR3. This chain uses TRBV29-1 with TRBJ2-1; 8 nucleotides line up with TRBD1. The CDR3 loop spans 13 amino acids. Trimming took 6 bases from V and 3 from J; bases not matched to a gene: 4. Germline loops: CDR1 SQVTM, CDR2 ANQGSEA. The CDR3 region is CSVGTGGYNEQFF. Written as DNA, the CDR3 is TGCAGCGTAGGGACAGGAGGCTACAATGAGCAGTTCTTC.

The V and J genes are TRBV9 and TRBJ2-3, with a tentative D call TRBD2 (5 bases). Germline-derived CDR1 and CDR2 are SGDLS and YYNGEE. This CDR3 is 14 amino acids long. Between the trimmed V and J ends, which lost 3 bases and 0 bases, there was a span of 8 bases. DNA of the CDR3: TGTGCCAGCAGCGAAAGCGGTAGCACAGATACGCAGTATTTT. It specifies CASSESGSTDTQYF.

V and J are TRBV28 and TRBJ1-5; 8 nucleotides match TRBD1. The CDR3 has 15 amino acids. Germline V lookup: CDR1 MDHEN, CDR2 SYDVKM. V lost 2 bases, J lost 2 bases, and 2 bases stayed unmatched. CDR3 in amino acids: CASSLQQGGNQPQHF. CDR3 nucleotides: TGTGCCAGCAGTTTACAACAGGGGGGCAATCAGCCCCAGCATTTT.

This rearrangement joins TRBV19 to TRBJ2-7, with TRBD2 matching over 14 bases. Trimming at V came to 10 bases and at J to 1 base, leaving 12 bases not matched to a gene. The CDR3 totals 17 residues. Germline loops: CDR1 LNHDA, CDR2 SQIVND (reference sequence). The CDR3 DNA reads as TGTGCCACCCACTCGACTAGCGGGAGGGCCGGTTCCTACGAGCAGTACTTC. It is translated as CATHSTSGRAGSYEQYF.

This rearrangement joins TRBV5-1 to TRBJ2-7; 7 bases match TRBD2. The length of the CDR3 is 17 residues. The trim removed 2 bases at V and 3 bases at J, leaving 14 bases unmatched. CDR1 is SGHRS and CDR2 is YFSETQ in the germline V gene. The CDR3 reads CASSLGGSTSFDYEQYF. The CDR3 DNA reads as TGCGCCAGCAGCTTAGGCGGGAGTACGTCATTTGACTACGAGCAGTACTTC.

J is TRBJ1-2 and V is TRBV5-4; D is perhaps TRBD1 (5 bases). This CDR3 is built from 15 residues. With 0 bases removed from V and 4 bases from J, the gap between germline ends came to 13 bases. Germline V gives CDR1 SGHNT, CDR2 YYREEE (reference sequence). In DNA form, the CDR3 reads TGTGCCAGCAGCTTGGTCGGGGGAGTCAGCTATGGCTACACCTTC. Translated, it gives CASSLVGGVSYGYTF.

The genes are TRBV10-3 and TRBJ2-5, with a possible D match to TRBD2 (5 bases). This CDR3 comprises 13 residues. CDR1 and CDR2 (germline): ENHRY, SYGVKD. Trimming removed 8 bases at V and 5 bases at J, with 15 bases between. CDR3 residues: CAIFAGDLETQYF. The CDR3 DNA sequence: TGTGCCATCTTTGCCGGGGATTTGGAGACCCAGTACTTC.

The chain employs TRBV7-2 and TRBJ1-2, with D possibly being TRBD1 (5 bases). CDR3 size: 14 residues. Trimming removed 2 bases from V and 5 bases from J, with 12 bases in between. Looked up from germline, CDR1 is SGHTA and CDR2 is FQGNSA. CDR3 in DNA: TGTGCCAGCAGCTTATCGGGGCGGGGGTATGGCTACACCTTC. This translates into CASSLSGRGYGYTF. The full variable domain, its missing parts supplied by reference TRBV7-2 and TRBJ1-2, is GAGVSQSPSNKVTEKGKDVELRCDPISGHTALYWYRQSLGQGLEFLIYFQGNSAPDKSGLPSDRFSAERTGGSVSTLTIQRTQQEDSAVYLCASSLSGRGYGYTFGSGTRLTVV.

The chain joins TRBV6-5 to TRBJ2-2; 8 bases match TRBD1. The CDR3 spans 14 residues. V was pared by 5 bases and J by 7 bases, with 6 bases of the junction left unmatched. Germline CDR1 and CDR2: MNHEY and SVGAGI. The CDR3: CASSRSGGGGELFF. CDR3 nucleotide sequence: TGTGCCAGCAGTAGATCAGGGGGCGGCGGGGAGCTGTTTTTT.

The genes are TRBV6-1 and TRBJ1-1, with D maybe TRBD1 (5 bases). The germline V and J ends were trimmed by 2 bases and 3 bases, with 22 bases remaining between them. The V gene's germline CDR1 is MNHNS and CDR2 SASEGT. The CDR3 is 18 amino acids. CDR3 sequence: CASSELAGFAGGYTEAFF. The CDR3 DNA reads TGTGCCAGCAGTGAATTAGCGGGATTTGCGGGGGGATACACTGAAGCTTTCTTT.

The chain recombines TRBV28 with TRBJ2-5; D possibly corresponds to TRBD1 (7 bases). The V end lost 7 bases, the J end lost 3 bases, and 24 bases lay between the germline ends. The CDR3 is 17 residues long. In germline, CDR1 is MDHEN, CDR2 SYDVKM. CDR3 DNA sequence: TGTGCCAGCATCCCTACGGCGGGACAGAAACGGGAAGAGACCCAGTACTTC. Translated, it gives CASIPTAGQKREETQYF.

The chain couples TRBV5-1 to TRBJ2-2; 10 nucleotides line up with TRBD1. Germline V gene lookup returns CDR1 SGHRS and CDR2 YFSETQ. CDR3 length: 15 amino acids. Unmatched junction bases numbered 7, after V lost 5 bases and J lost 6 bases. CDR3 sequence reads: CASSKTGGVSGELFF. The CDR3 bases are TGCGCCAGCAGTAAGACAGGGGGCGTTTCCGGGGAGCTGTTTTTT. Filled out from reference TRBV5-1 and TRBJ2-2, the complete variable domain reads KAGVTQTPRYLIKTRGQQVTLSCSPISGHRSVSWYQQTPGQGLQFLFEYFSETQRNKGNFPGRFSGRQFSNSRSEMNVSTLELGDSALYLCASSKTGGVSGELFFGEGSRLTVL.

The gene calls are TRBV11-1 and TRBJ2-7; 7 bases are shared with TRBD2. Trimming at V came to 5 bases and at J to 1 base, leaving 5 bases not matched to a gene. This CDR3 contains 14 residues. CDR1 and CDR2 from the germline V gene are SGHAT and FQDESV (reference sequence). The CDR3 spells CASSHSGPSYEQYF. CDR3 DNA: TGTGCCAGCAGCCATAGCGGGCCATCCTACGAGCAGTACTTC.

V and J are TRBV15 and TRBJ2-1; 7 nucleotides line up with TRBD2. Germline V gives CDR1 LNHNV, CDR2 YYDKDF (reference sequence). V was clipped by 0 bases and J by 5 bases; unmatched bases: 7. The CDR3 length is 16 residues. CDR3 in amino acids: CATSRDQRLADNEQFF. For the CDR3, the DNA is TGTGCCACCAGCAGAGATCAGAGGCTAGCGGACAATGAGCAGTTCTTC. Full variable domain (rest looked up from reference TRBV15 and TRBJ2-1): DAMVIQNPRYQVTQFGKPVTLSCSQTLNHNVMYWYQQKSSQAPKLLFHYYDKDFNNEADTPDNFQSRRPNTSFCFLDIRSPGLGDTAMYLCATSRDQRLADNEQFFGPGTRLTVL.

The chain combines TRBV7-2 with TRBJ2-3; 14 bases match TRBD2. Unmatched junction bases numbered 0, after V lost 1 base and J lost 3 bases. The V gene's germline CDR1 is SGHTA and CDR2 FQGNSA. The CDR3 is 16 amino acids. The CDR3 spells CASSLGLAGGTDTQYF. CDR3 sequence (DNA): TGTGCCAGCAGCTTAGGACTAGCGGGAGGGACAGATACGCAGTATTTT.

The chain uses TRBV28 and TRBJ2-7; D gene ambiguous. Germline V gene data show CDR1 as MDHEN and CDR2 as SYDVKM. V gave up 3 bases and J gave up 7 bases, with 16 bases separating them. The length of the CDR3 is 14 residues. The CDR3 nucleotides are TGTGCCAGCAGTTTGTGGGCTATCCCCGGTGAGCAGTACTTC. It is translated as CASSLWAIPGEQYF. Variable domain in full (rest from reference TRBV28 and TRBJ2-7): DVKVTQSSRYLVKRTGEKVFLECVQDMDHENMFWYRQDPGLGLRLIYFSYDVKMKEKGDIPEGYSVSREKKERFSLILESASTNQTSMYLCASSLWAIPGEQYFGPGTRLTVT.

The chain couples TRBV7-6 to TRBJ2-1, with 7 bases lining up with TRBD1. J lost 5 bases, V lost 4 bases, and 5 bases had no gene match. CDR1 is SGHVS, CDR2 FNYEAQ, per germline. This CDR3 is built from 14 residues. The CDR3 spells CASSSDRPDNEQFF. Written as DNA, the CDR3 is TGTGCCAGCAGCTCGGACAGGCCCGACAATGAGCAGTTCTTC.

In DNA form, the CDR3 reads TGTGCCAGCAGTGATCCCGGGACACTTACTAACTATGGCTACACCTTC. Residues: CASSDPGTLTNYGYTF. The chain is built from TRBV2 and TRBJ1-2; possibly TRBD1 for D (6 bases). Trimming pared 3 bases from V and 0 bases from J, leaving 14 bases between. The CDR3 runs to 16 residues. In germline, CDR1 is SNHLY, CDR2 FYNNEI.

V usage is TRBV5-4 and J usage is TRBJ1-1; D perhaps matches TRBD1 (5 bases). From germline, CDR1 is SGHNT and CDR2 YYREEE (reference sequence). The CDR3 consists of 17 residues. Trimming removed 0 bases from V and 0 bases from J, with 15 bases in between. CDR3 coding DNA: TGTGCCAGCAGCTTGGGGGGGGGAGGGGCCATGAACACTGAAGCTTTCTTT. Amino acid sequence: CASSLGGGGAMNTEAFF.

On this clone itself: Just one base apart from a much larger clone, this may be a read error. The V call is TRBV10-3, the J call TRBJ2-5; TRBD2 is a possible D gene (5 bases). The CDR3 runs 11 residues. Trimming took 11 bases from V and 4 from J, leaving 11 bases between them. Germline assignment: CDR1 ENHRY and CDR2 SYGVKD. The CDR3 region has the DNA TGTGCCGTCGGGCTAGCAGAGACCCAGTACTTC. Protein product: CAVGLAETQYF.